The next 12 T cell receptor beta chains were all read from a single sample in a study of blood T cell repertoires in COVID-19 (dated by TCRdb to 2018 to 2021). Libraries were built with the immunoSEQ multiplex PCR assay. The clones in this table, taken by TCRdb from immuneACCESS, are in-frame only. Not every clone is retained; where verified, under half of the shortfall comes from an unresolved V gene, and the cause of the rest is unknown. The table for this sample lists fewer than 350,000 clones; 70% to 90% of them were counted only once. The top ten clonotypes cover roughly 2% of the sample. The sample was PBMCs or T cells enriched from blood (not recorded which). The receptors come from a man under 40 who had recovered from COVID-19.

The gene calls are TRBV7-2 and TRBJ2-3; the D is unclear. The V gene lost 2 bases and the J gene lost 2 bases, with 8 bases spanning the gap. Per the germline V gene, CDR1 is SGHTA and CDR2 is FQGNSA. The CDR3 is made up of 14 amino acids. CDR3 region: CASSLSPYTDTQYF. CDR3 bases: TGTGCCAGCAGCTTAAGCCCCTACACAGATACGCAGTATTTT.

V gene TRBV27 combines with J gene TRBJ1-3; D might be TRBD1 (6 bases). This CDR3 spans 13 amino acids. CDR1 is MNHEY, CDR2 SMNVEV, per germline (reference sequence). Trimming pared 5 bases from V and 14 bases from J, leaving 19 bases between. CDR3 DNA: TGTGCCAGCAGTCTCATAAGGGACACCTACCTATATTTT. Encoded protein: CASSLIRDTYLYF.

V usage is TRBV6-6 and J usage is TRBJ2-5; D unclear. V was trimmed by 1 base and J by 5 bases, leaving 11 bases between them. The CDR3 consists of 14 residues. The germline V gene has CDR1 MNHNY and CDR2 SVGAGI (reference sequence). This CDR3 is CASSYWSARETQYF. CDR3 DNA: TGTGCCAGCAGTTACTGGTCCGCTCGGGAGACCCAGTACTTC.

The J gene is TRBJ2-1, the V gene TRBV2; 11 bases are a match to TRBD1. The CDR3 runs to 17 residues. J gave up 7 bases and V 2 bases, and 10 bases lay outside the gene matches. The germline CDR1 and CDR2 sequences are SNHLY and FYNNEI. CDR3 amino acids: CASSETGGQGELNEQFF. The CDR3 bases are TGTGCCAGCAGTGAAACGGGGGGACAGGGGGAACTTAATGAGCAGTTCTTC. The variable domain in full, with the rest retrieved from reference TRBV2 and TRBJ2-1, is EPEVTQTPSHQVTQMGQEVILRCVPISNHLYFYWYRQILGQKVEFLVSFYNNEISEKSEIFDDQFSVERPDGSNFTLKIRSTKLEDSAMYFCASSETGGQGELNEQFFGPGTRLTVL.

This chain uses TRBV6-5 with TRBJ2-7, with 7 positions matching TRBD2. Trimming removed 6 bases from V and 6 bases from J; junction bases left unmatched: 14. Germline CDR1 reads MNHEY; CDR2 reads SVGAGI. The CDR3 length is 15 residues. CDR3 protein: CASSAGGYTSLEQYF. The CDR3 nucleotides read TGTGCCAGCAGCGCCGGGGGGTACACCTCCCTCGAGCAGTACTTC.

This clone was recorded a few times. This chain links TRBV6-6 with TRBJ2-1; the D gene is possibly TRBD2 (6 bases). The V gene's germline CDR1 is MNHNY and CDR2 SVGAGI (reference sequence). This CDR3 contains 14 residues. Trimming cost V 0 bases and J 4 bases, with 7 bases left between them. This chain's CDR3 is CASSYSLAYNEQFF. The DNA of the CDR3 is TGTGCCAGCAGTTACTCTCTAGCGTACAATGAGCAGTTCTTC.

CDR3 protein: CASSFRDQPQHF. In DNA form, the CDR3 reads TGTGCCAGCAGTTTCCGCGATCAGCCCCAGCATTTT. The chain employs TRBV27 and TRBJ1-5; D unresolved. CDR1 MNHEY and CDR2 SMNVEV come from the germline V gene (reference sequence). Between the trimmed V and J ends, which lost 3 bases and 5 bases, there was a span of 5 bases. CDR3 size: 12 residues.

V is TRBV21-1 and J is TRBJ1-2; the table's D call of TRBD1 was not tested on the DNA. TRBV21-1 is shown as a pseudogene. The CDR3 length is 15 residues. The CDR3 DNA is TGTGCCAGCAGCAAAGAGGGTGAGAGGGGGCTGGGCTACACCTTC. Translated, it gives CASSKEGERGLGYTF.

The chain is built from TRBV7-3 and TRBJ2-2, with D perhaps matching TRBD1 (6 bases). With 1 base removed from V and 4 bases from J, the gap between germline ends came to 22 bases. The V gene's germline CDR1 is SGHTA and CDR2 FQGTGA. The CDR3 length is 19 residues. CDR3 nucleotide sequence: TGTGCCAGCAGCTTAATAGGTACAGGGTCGATCGATAGCACCGGGGAGCTGTTTTTT. Amino acid sequence: CASSLIGTGSIDSTGELFF.

The chain combines TRBV7-9 with TRBJ1-1, with a possible D match to TRBD1 (6 bases). Per the germline V gene, CDR1 is SEHNR and CDR2 is FQNEAQ (reference sequence). The CDR3 sequence is 14 residues long. Between the trimmed V and J ends, which lost 0 bases and 3 bases, there was a span of 8 bases. The CDR3 nucleotides are TGTGCCAGCAGCTTAGCGGGGACATACACTGAAGCTTTCTTT. Translation: CASSLAGTYTEAFF.

The chain links TRBV5-1 to TRBJ1-2; 8 nucleotides match TRBD1. Per germline, CDR1 SGHRS and CDR2 YFSETQ. The CDR3 is 14 residues long. V lost 2 bases, J lost 3 bases, and 3 bases stayed unmatched. The CDR3 bases are TGCGCCAGCAGCTTTCTGACAGGGGACTATGGCTACACCTTC. Its protein product is CASSFLTGDYGYTF. Variable domain in full (rest from reference TRBV5-1 and TRBJ1-2): KAGVTQTPRYLIKTRGQQVTLSCSPISGHRSVSWYQQTPGQGLQFLFEYFSETQRNKGNFPGRFSGRQFSNSRSEMNVSTLELGDSALYLCASSFLTGDYGYTFGSGTRLTVV.

The chain's CDR3 is CASSYSRRLIYEQYF. As DNA, the CDR3 is TGTGCCAGCAGTTACTCGCGGAGACTTATCTACGAGCAGTACTTC. This chain joins TRBV6-5 and TRBJ2-7; D is uncertain. V lost 0 bases, J lost 3 bases, and 12 bases lay in between. This CDR3 spans 15 amino acids. Germline V lookup: CDR1 MNHEY, CDR2 SVGAGI.